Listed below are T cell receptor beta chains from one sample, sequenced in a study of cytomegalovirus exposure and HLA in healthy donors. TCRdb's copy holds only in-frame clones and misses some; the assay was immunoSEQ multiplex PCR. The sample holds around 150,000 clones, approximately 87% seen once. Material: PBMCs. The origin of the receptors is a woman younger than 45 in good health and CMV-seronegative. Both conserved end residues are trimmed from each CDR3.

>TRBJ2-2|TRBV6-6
ASSYSPTGTGELF
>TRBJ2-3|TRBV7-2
ASSKQPGLLTDTQY
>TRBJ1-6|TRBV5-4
ASSYQTGDLTPLH
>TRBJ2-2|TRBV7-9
SSRNTGGAGELF
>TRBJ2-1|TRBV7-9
ASSSGTSRSNEQF
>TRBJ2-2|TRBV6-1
ASRKLGVGELF
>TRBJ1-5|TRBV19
ASSQGARSNQPQH
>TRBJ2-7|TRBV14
ASSQEGARPPN
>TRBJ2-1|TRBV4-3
ASSQDGTSGGVEQF
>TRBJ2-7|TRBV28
ASREPGTTYEQY
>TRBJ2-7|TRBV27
ASSPIGVGLGGGVQY
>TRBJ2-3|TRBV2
ASKAATSYTDTQY
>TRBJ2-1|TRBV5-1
ASSLDGLAGGSGF
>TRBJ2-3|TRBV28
ASSLGTGQSPSTDTQY
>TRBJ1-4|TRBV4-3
ASSRGTTGGGSNEKLF
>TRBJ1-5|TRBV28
ASSSISGSNQPQH
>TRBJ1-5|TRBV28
ASSLSPRGNQPQH
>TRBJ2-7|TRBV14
ASSQMTGSEQY
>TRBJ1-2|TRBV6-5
ASSFGGDRDLQGYT
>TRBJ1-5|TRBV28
ASSLFHGRPNQPQH